Listed below are T cell receptor beta chains from one sample, sequenced in a study of blood T cells in healthy people across ages. TCRdb called the 5' RACE reads again in MiXCR, with one record for every CDR3 protein. The sample has 750,000 to 850,000 distinct CDR3 sequences; approximately 25% are singletons. The sample also formed part of further work on T cells of mothers and their children.

Input material: blood. Receptors were obtained from a boy aged 5-17 years in good health. CDR3s include the opening cysteine and the closing phenylalanine or tryptophan. The order of the fields is D gene, clone size, CDR3 length, J gene, V gene, CDR3 protein, CDR3 DNA. D genes are given only for firm matches. Clone size is shown for a subset of rows, as once, few, many or a class of expanded clone.

.,.,14,TRBJ1-1,TRBV18,CASSPLRVDAEAFF,TGTGCCAGCTCACCGCTGAGGGTCGACGCTGAAGCTTTCTTT
TRBD2,.,18,TRBJ2-3,TRBV5-1,CASSFGHNGLAGGDTQYF,TGCGCCAGCAGCTTTGGACATAACGGCCTAGCGGGAGGCGATACGCAGTATTTT
TRBD1,.,16,TRBJ2-7,TRBV9,CASSARQGEREYEQYF,TGTGCCAGCAGCGCAAGACAGGGGGAACGGGAATACGAGCAGTACTTC
.,few,13,TRBJ1-2,TRBV14,CASSQVANYGYTF,TGTGCCAGCAGCCAAGTGGCTAACTATGGCTACACCTTC
TRBD1,few,18,TRBJ2-3,TRBV6-1,CASSPMTRTGFMTDTQYF,TGTGCCAGCAGTCCAATGACGAGGACAGGGTTTATGACAGATACGCAGTATTTT
.,many,13,TRBJ1-2,TRBV7-9,CASSQTGLYGYTF,TGTGCCAGCAGCCAGACGGGACTTTATGGCTACACCTTC
.,.,14,TRBJ2-7,TRBV9,CASSEGHGPYEQYF,TGTGCCAGCAGCGAAGGGCACGGGCCCTACGAGCAGTACTTC
.,.,15,TRBJ1-5,TRBV4-1,CASSQEGGGNQPQHF,TGCGCCAGCAGCCAAGAAGGGGGTGGAAATCAGCCCCAGCATTTT
TRBD2,.,15,TRBJ2-1,TRBV6-2/TRBV6-3,CASTFGLAVFNEQFF,TGTGCCAGCACCTTCGGGCTAGCGGTCTTTAATGAGCAATTCTTC
.,few,13,TRBJ2-1,TRBV5-1,CASRVGDSNEQFF,TGCGCCAGCCGGGTAGGGGATAGCAATGAGCAGTTCTTC
TRBD2,few,14,TRBJ2-5,TRBV10-3,CAIGPSGSYETQYF,TGTGCCATCGGGCCTAGCGGGAGTTATGAGACCCAGTACTTC
.,few,13,TRBJ1-2,TRBV7-2,CASPDSRLNGYTF,TGTGCCAGCCCGGACAGCCGCTTGAATGGCTACACCTTC
.,many,15,TRBJ2-3,TRBV10-3,CAHQGSGAGTDTQYF,TGTGCCCACCAAGGGTCGGGCGCCGGGACAGATACGCAGTATTTT
TRBD1,.,16,TRBJ1-4,TRBV18,CASSPKFGQGREKLFF,TGTGCCAGCTCACCAAAGTTTGGACAGGGACGGGAAAAACTGTTTTTT
TRBD2,many,16,TRBJ2-3,TRBV9,CASSAQVGLATDTQYF,TGTGCCAGCAGCGCCCAAGTGGGACTAGCGACAGATACGCAGTATTTT
.,once,8,TRBJ2-3,TRBV20-1,CVTDTQYF,TGTGTGACAGATACGCAGTATTTT
.,few,16,TRBJ2-4,TRBV28,CASRARDWGGKNIQYF,TGTGCCAGCAGGGCTCGGGACTGGGGAGGCAAAAACATTCAGTACTTC
.,few,16,TRBJ2-3,TRBV29-1,CSVGRGGGAGTDTQYF,TGCAGCGTTGGAAGGGGTGGAGGGGCCGGCACAGATACGCAGTATTTT